The subject of this entry is one T cell receptor beta chain. Under the authors' procedure: Amplification of reference gene primers was used by the study to estimate nucleated cell counts. Assay used: immunoSEQ multiplex PCR; TCRdb lists only in-frame clones, some missing. That table furnishes V, J and clone size, whereas the DNA furnished D and trimming. The table shows 30,000 to 35,000 clones, with around 92% occurring only once. The data stem from a study of blood T cell repertoires in COVID-19. Study summary: The United States, Italy and Spain were the sources of the acute and convalescent COVID-19 samples. From T cells, B-cell-depleted T cells, or PBMCs came the material, which was cDNA or gDNA.

Trimming removed 2 bases from V and 4 bases from J, with 28 bases in between. Germline values: CDR1 SGHVS, CDR2 FQNEAQ. The CDR3 extends over 20 amino acids. The rearrangement links TRBV7-8 to TRBJ2-3; weak D call: TRBD1 (7 bases). This TCR was recovered from a woman in her thirties or forties with active or convalescent COVID-19. Source material: peripheral blood. The CDR3 spells CASSLRGLAGRGTGADTQYF. The CDR3 bases are TGTGCCAGCAGCTTACGTGGTCTGGCTGGGCGGGGAACAGGGGCAGATACGCAGTATTTT. Complete variable domain (other parts from reference TRBV7-8 and TRBJ2-3): GAGVSQSPRYKVAKRGQDVALRCDPISGHVSLFWYQQALGQGPEFLTYFQNEAQLDKSGLPSDRFFAERPEGSVSTLKIQRTQQEDSAVYLCASSLRGLAGRGTGADTQYFGPGTRLTVL.